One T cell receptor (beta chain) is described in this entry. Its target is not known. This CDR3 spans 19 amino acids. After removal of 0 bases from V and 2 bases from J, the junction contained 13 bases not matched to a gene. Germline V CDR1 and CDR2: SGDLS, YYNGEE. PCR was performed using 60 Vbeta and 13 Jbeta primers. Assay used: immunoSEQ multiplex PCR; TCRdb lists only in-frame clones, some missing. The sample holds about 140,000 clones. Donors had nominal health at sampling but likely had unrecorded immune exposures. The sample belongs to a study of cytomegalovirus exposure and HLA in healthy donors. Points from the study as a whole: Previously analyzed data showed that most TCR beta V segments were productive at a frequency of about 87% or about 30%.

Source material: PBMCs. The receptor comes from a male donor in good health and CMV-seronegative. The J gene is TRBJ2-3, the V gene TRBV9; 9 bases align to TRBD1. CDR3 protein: CASSVAPDSTGGYTDTQYF. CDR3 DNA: TGTGCCAGCAGCGTAGCTCCCGATTCGACAGGGGGGTACACAGATACGCAGTATTTT.